The clone carrying this TCR beta chain was recorded only once. Using immunoSEQ multiplex PCR, the repertoire was profiled, and TCRdb retains in-frame clones only, with some absent. This sample yields some 78,000 clones, of which about 89% are seen a single time; around 4.5% belongs to the top ten. This specimen belongs to a study of blood T cell repertoires in COVID-19. Study as a whole: T cells, B-cell-depleted T cells, or PBMCs supplied cDNA or gDNA.

V shed 2 bases and J 5 bases; nucleotides not matched to a gene: 17. From germline, CDR1 is SGHAT and CDR2 FQNNGV. CDR3 length equals 19 residues. Sequencing was carried out using peripheral blood. This sequence was found in a man between 45 and 60 years old with active or convalescent COVID-19. The chain employs TRBV11-2 and TRBJ2-2; 7 bases fit TRBD1. CDR3 protein: CASSLYRTGQGLQTGELFF. CDR3 coding DNA: TGTGCCAGCAGCTTATACCGGACAGGACAAGGCTTACAAACCGGGGAGCTGTTTTTT.